These 13 T cell receptor beta chains originate from one sample sequenced in a study of identical twins. TCRdb called the 5' RACE reads again in MiXCR, with one record for every CDR3 protein. The table includes a few hundred thousand distinct CDR3 sequences, around 9.7% detected once. The sequenced material came from naive T cells sorted from blood. These receptor sequences come from a woman between 50 and 59 years old in good health.

The rearrangement joins TRBV24-1 to TRBJ2-3; D gene uncertain. The CDR3 contains 14 residues. Germline V gene lookup returns CDR1 KGHDR and CDR2 SFDVKD. V lost 4 bases and J 5 bases, leaving 12 bases between the germline ends. In DNA form, the CDR3 reads TGTGCCACCAGTGACCCCGGGTTCGGAGATACGCAGTATTTT. This codes for CATSDPGFGDTQYF.

Many counts were recorded for this clonotype. The chain links TRBV5-1 to TRBJ2-1; the match to TRBD2 covers 7 bases. Germline V gene lookup returns CDR1 SGHRS and CDR2 YFSETQ. The CDR3 covers 14 residues. Trimming at V came to 4 bases and at J to 8 bases, leaving 9 bases not matched to a gene. DNA for the CDR3: TGCGCCAGCAGCCGCCGAGGGGCGGGAGATGAGCAGTTCTTC. This codes for CASSRRGAGDEQFF.

This chain connects TRBV4-1 to TRBJ1-1, with 8 bases identical to TRBD1. Per germline, CDR1 MGHRA and CDR2 YSYEKL. The CDR3 covers 16 residues. V dropped 3 bases and J dropped 1; count of bases not matched to a gene: 7. The DNA for the CDR3 is TGCGCCAGCAGCCAGCCCCAGGGGGCGAGGAACACTGAAGCTTTCTTT. It specifies CASSQPQGARNTEAFF.

This clonotype has only a few counts. The junction differs from germline at one of its ends, possibly a read error. The chain has TRBV5-1 and TRBJ2-7, with TRBD1 identical over 8 bases. This CDR3 region has 14 residues. In germline, CDR1 is SGHRS, CDR2 YFSETQ. Here the CDR3 DNA reads TGCGCCAGCAGGTTGGGGACAGGTCTATACGAGCAGTACTTC. Protein: CASRLGTGLYEQYF.

This chain uses TRBV20-1 with TRBJ2-1; 7 bases align to TRBD2. Germline V CDR1 and CDR2: DFQATT, SNEGSKA (reference sequence). The J segment lost 2 bases and the V segment lost 2 bases, leaving 15 bases of the junction unmatched. The CDR3 loop spans 18 amino acids. CDR3 in DNA: TGCAGTGCTAGAAATCTAGAGGGAGGGCCCCTTACCTACAATGAGCAGTTCTTC. This translates into CSARNLEGGPLTYNEQFF.

This clonotype was seen ten or more times. The chain combines TRBV7-3 with TRBJ2-3, with 10 bases lining up with TRBD2. With 6 bases clipped from V and 1 base from J, the junction kept 10 bases outside the gene matches. The CDR3 spans 17 residues. Germline CDR1 and CDR2: SGHTA and FQGTGA. CDR3 nucleotide sequence: TGTGCCAGCAGTTCTCCCTCCGGACTAGCGGGCACAGATACGCAGTATTTT. This gives the protein CASSSPSGLAGTDTQYF.

This rearrangement joins TRBV10-3 to TRBJ2-3, with TRBD1 identical over 9 bases. CDR3 size: 15 residues. The germline CDR1 and CDR2 sequences are ENHRY and SYGVKD. V dropped 8 bases and J dropped 4; count of bases not matched to a gene: 10. CDR3 sequence reads: CAISPDRGGADTQYF. The CDR3 bases are TGTGCCATCTCGCCGGACAGGGGAGGGGCAGATACGCAGTATTTT.

This clonotype was detected a few times. The chain carries TRBV12-3 or TRBV12-4 and TRBJ2-3; TRBD2 is a possible D gene (5 bases). The ends were cut back, 0 bases at V and 1 base at J, with 14 bases in the middle. There are 17 residues in the CDR3. The CDR3 DNA reads as TGTGCCAGCAGTTTAGCGGGAGACTTCGGGGGCACAGATACGCAGTATTTT. This translates into CASSLAGDFGGTDTQYF.

V is TRBV18 and J is TRBJ1-1; D gene uncertain. CDR3 length: 14 amino acids. The germline V and J ends were trimmed by 1 base and 3 bases, with 9 bases remaining between them. Germline-derived CDR1 and CDR2 are KGHSH and LQKENI. CDR3 nucleotide sequence: TGTGCCAGCTCACCACAGGGATCTGACACTGAAGCTTTCTTT. Residues: CASSPQGSDTEAFF.

The table lists this clonotype with many counts. The chain combines TRBV7-2 with TRBJ2-3, with 7 bases aligning to TRBD2. V was pared by 10 bases and J by 0 bases, with 4 bases of the junction left unmatched. Germline lookup yields CDR1 SGHTA and CDR2 FQGNSA. CDR3 length: 13 amino acids. CDR3 in DNA: TGTGCCATCGCAGCGGGAAGCACAGATACGCAGTATTTT. It translates to CAIAAGSTDTQYF.

This chain uses TRBV4-1 with TRBJ2-7, with 8 nucleotides matching TRBD1. The junction had 10 bases not matched to a gene; V was cut back by 4 bases and J by 5 bases. Germline lookup yields CDR1 MGHRA and CDR2 YSYEKL. This CDR3 spans 15 amino acids. CDR3 residues: CASSPPSGGVDEQYF. DNA of the CDR3: TGCGCCAGCAGCCCCCCCTCAGGGGGCGTTGACGAGCAGTACTTC.

This clonotype was detected only a few times. The chain couples TRBV20-1 to TRBJ2-7; 8 nucleotides match TRBD2. CDR3 length: 15 amino acids. The germline CDR1 and CDR2 sequences are DFQATT and SNEGSKA (reference sequence). V lost 3 bases and J lost 5; bases outside the gene matches: 12. This CDR3 reads CSASPTSGRPDEQYF. Written as DNA, the CDR3 is TGCAGTGCTAGCCCCACTAGCGGCCGACCAGACGAGCAGTACTTC.

This clonotype was picked up many times. The CDR3 spells CSVENSLNIQYF. The DNA of the CDR3 is TGCAGCGTTGAAAACAGCCTAAACATTCAGTACTTC. The chain couples TRBV29-1 to TRBJ2-4; the D is unclear. V gave up 2 bases and J gave up 6 bases, with 8 bases separating them. The germline V gene encodes CDR1 SQVTM and CDR2 ANQGSEA. The CDR3 has 12 amino acids.